The present T cell receptor beta chain was sequenced within a study of response to subunit inactivated influenza vaccine. This clonotype was seen only a few times. In germline, CDR1 is SGHRS, CDR2 YFSETQ. The length of the CDR3 is 14 residues. The V gene lost 4 bases and the J gene lost 8 bases, with 16 bases spanning the gap. TCRdb reprocessed the RT-PCR reads with MiXCR, giving one entry per CDR3 protein. The sample consists of roughly 700,000 distinct CDR3 sequences, approximately 15% of them appearing once. The TCR was taken from a man in his forties or fifties who received an inactivated influenza vaccine. The starting material was PBMCs from blood, obtained 14 to 15 days before vaccination. The chain links TRBV5-1 to TRBJ2-1; possibly TRBD1 for D (5 bases). In DNA form, the CDR3 reads TGCGCCAGCAGCCCCCCAGGGTTACGGGATGAGCAGTTCTTC. This encodes CASSPPGLRDEQFF.